One and the same sample provided the 21 T cell receptor beta chains below, sequenced in a study of blood T cell repertoires in COVID-19. TCRdb keeps only in-frame clones here, not all; method: immunoSEQ multiplex PCR. The sample records roughly 76,000 clones, around 89% being singletons. Sequencing input: peripheral blood. The receptors originated from a man aged 70 or older with active or convalescent COVID-19.

The rearrangement uses TRBV28 and TRBJ1-3; D may be TRBD1 (6 bases). The CDR3 contains 13 residues. Looked up from germline, CDR1 is MDHEN and CDR2 is SYDVKM. V shed 5 bases and J shed 7 bases, with 12 bases lying between them. As DNA, the CDR3 is TGTGCCAGCAGTCCCGGGGGGGGCAACACCATATATTTT. Translating it yields CASSPGGGNTIYF.

This chain connects TRBV29-1 to TRBJ2-3; 12 bases line up with TRBD2. Germline V gene data show CDR1 as SQVTM and CDR2 as ANQGSEA. The trim removed 6 bases at V and 0 bases at J, leaving 4 bases unmatched. CDR3 size: 15 residues. In DNA, the CDR3 is TGCAGCGTCCAGGGGACTAGCGGGAGCACAGATACGCAGTATTTT. It is translated as CSVQGTSGSTDTQYF.

The V and J genes are TRBV7-2 and TRBJ1-2; D is ambiguous. The CDR3 spans 15 residues. The germline CDR1 and CDR2 sequences are SGHTA and FQGNSA. V was trimmed by 1 base and J by 2 bases, leaving 11 bases between them. The CDR3 protein is CASSLDSAGNYGYTF. CDR3 sequence (DNA): TGTGCCAGCAGCTTAGATTCGGCAGGAAACTATGGCTACACCTTC.

The chain employs TRBV3-1 (or the pseudogene TRBV3-2) and TRBJ1-3, with no clear D. The CDR3 is 12 amino acids. Germline V gene data show CDR1 as LGHDT and CDR2 as YNNKEL (reference sequence). Trimming stripped 5 bases from V and 4 bases from J, with 6 bases between. This CDR3 is CASSKPGNTIYF. The CDR3 DNA reads TGTGCCAGCAGCAAGCCAGGAAACACCATATATTTT.

The V call is TRBV2, the J call TRBJ2-7, with 9 bases matching TRBD1. This CDR3 contains 19 residues. Germline V gene data show CDR1 as SNHLY and CDR2 as FYNNEI. J gave up 0 bases and V 8 bases, and 20 bases lay outside the gene matches. CDR3 amino acids: CASHAWTGEKTKSSYEQYF. The CDR3 DNA follows: TGTGCCAGCCATGCCTGGACAGGGGAAAAGACCAAGAGCTCCTACGAGCAGTACTTC.

This sequence joins TRBV5-1 and TRBJ2-3; 9 nucleotides match TRBD2. This CDR3 is 15 amino acids long. V lost 4 bases, J lost 0 bases, and 3 bases stayed unmatched. Germline-derived CDR1 and CDR2 are SGHRS and YFSETQ. The CDR3: CASSPLAGSTDTQYF. The CDR3 DNA follows: TGCGCCAGCAGCCCCCTAGCGGGGAGCACAGATACGCAGTATTTT.

The chain is built from TRBV7-3 and TRBJ1-1; no reliable D call. From germline, CDR1 is SGHTA and CDR2 FQGTGA. This CDR3 spans 14 amino acids. The ends were cut back, 5 bases at V and 1 base at J, with 11 bases in the middle. CDR3 nucleotides: TGTGCCAGCAGCCCAAACCGGGGGAACACTGAAGCTTTCTTT. Translating it yields CASSPNRGNTEAFF.

The V gene is TRBV6-1, the J gene TRBJ2-7, with D perhaps matching TRBD2 (5 bases). The CDR3 runs to 13 residues. Per the germline V gene, CDR1 is MNHNS and CDR2 is SASEGT. V was cut by 1 base and J by 6 bases, with 10 bases left in between. CDR3 DNA sequence: TGTGCCAGCAGTGAAGTAGCGACCACCGAGCAGTACTTC. As protein: CASSEVATTEQYF.

The V gene is TRBV28, the J gene TRBJ1-2; tentatively, D is TRBD1 (5 bases). Trimming took 2 bases from V and 3 from J, leaving 13 bases between them. The CDR3 runs to 15 residues. Looked up from germline, CDR1 is MDHEN and CDR2 is SYDVKM. The CDR3 region has the DNA TGTGCCAGCAGTTTACGGGGGAACTGGCACTATGGCTACACCTTC. Protein product: CASSLRGNWHYGYTF.

The gene calls are TRBV6-2 or TRBV6-3 and TRBJ1-5; D is uncertain. The CDR3 is made up of 13 amino acids. V gave up 5 bases and J gave up 0 bases, with 5 bases separating them. Germline CDR1 reads MNHEY; CDR2 reads SVGEGT. The CDR3 bases are TGTGCCAGCAGTGCCTATAGCAATCAGCCCCAGCATTTT. Encoded protein: CASSAYSNQPQHF.

DNA for the CDR3: TGTGCCAGCAGTGAAGCAAGACACAGTCAGGACTATGGCTACACCTTC. Protein: CASSEARHSQDYGYTF. This sequence joins TRBV6-1 and TRBJ1-2; D is undetermined. The germline gives CDR1 MNHNS, CDR2 SASEGT. This CDR3 comprises 16 residues. V lost 0 bases, J lost 3 bases, and 14 bases lay in between.

This chain joins TRBV5-8 and TRBJ1-1, with 7 bases aligning to TRBD1. Trimming removed 2 bases from V and 0 bases from J; junction bases left unmatched: 7. The germline V gene encodes CDR1 SGHTS and CDR2 YDEGEE. There are 16 residues in the CDR3. CDR3 DNA: TGTGCCAGCAGCTTAGGACAGGTTACCATGAACACTGAAGCTTTCTTT. Translating it yields CASSLGQVTMNTEAFF.

This clone was counted once. The V gene is TRBV30, the J gene TRBJ1-5; no clear D gene. CDR1 GTSNPN and CDR2 SVGIG come from the germline V gene (reference sequence). The CDR3 has 14 residues. V shed 0 bases and J shed 4 bases, with 10 bases lying between them. The CDR3 sequence is CAWSVSGINQPQHF. CDR3 coding DNA: TGTGCCTGGAGTGTATCCGGGATAAATCAGCCCCAGCATTTT.

The chain recombines TRBV5-1 with TRBJ2-3, with D maybe TRBD2 (6 bases). The CDR3 is 13 amino acids. V was trimmed by 4 bases and J by 4 bases, leaving 10 bases between them. From germline, CDR1 is SGHRS and CDR2 YFSETQ. DNA of the CDR3: TGCGCCAGCAGCCGGGGGAGCCCAGATACGCAGTATTTT. It codes for CASSRGSPDTQYF.

The gene calls are TRBV11-2 and TRBJ2-2, with TRBD2 matching over 7 bases. From germline, CDR1 is SGHAT and CDR2 FQNNGV. The trim removed 0 bases at V and 4 bases at J, leaving 8 bases unmatched. This CDR3 contains 17 residues. The CDR3 reads CASSLDSSGRVTGELFF. Written as DNA, the CDR3 is TGTGCCAGCAGCTTAGATTCTAGCGGTCGGGTCACCGGGGAGCTGTTTTTT. Full variable domain (remainder filled in from reference TRBV11-2 and TRBJ2-2): EAGVAQSPRYKIIEKRQSVAFWCNPISGHATLYWYQQILGQGPKLLIQFQNNGVVDDSQLPKDRFSAERLKGVDSTLKIQPAKLEDSAVYLCASSLDSSGRVTGELFFGEGSRLTVL.

This chain uses TRBV4-1 with TRBJ1-2; weak D call: TRBD1 (5 bases). The CDR3 covers 12 residues. Per germline, CDR1 MGHRA and CDR2 YSYEKL. The ends were cut back, 4 bases at V and 14 bases at J, with 17 bases in the middle. The CDR3 nucleotides are TGCGCCAGCAGCCTCCCGGGGGAGTCGAATACCTTC. Translating it yields CASSLPGESNTF.

The chain combines TRBV30 with TRBJ2-2; D perhaps matches TRBD2 (6 bases). CDR3 length: 15 amino acids. Trimming left V 3 bases short and J 7 bases short, with 18 bases between. Germline V gene sequence: CDR1 GTSNPN, CDR2 SVGIG (reference sequence). The CDR3, as DNA: TGTGCCTGGAGGGCAGCGGGTGCGTCCCACGGGGAGCTGTTTTTT. This gives the protein CAWRAAGASHGELFF.

The chain is built from TRBV30 and TRBJ2-3; D unresolved. Germline loops: CDR1 GTSNPN, CDR2 SVGIG (reference sequence). This CDR3 has 11 residues. The V gene lost 2 bases and the J gene lost 3 bases, with 3 bases spanning the gap. The CDR3 is CAWSLTDTQYF. The CDR3, as DNA: TGTGCCTGGAGTTTAACAGATACGCAGTATTTT.

The chain recombines TRBV27 with TRBJ2-3, with 7 bases matching TRBD2. This CDR3 comprises 16 residues. The V gene end was trimmed by 4 bases and the J gene end by 2 bases; junction bases not matched to a gene: 9. Per germline, CDR1 MNHEY and CDR2 SMNVEV (reference sequence). The CDR3 protein is CASSSLSGRDTDTQYF. The CDR3 DNA is TGTGCCAGCAGTTCCCTTAGCGGGCGAGACACAGATACGCAGTATTTT.

In its sample, this clone was seen a few times. V gene TRBV6-1 combines with J gene TRBJ1-1, with D possibly being TRBD1 (5 bases). Germline V gene data show CDR1 as MNHNS and CDR2 as SASEGT. The CDR3 has 16 amino acids. Trimming took 3 bases from V and 1 from J, leaving 15 bases between them. CDR3 amino acids: CASSEIWGSSNTEAFF. The CDR3 DNA is TGTGCCAGCAGTGAGATTTGGGGCTCGTCGAACACTGAAGCTTTCTTT.

This chain connects TRBV28 to TRBJ1-4; D gene uncertain. CDR1 MDHEN and CDR2 SYDVKM come from the germline V gene. The CDR3 is 16 amino acids. With 4 bases removed from V and 11 bases from J, the gap between germline ends came to 23 bases. CDR3 in DNA: TGTGCCAGCAGTTCTAAGTACGTCACCTTGTACGCTAAACTGTTTTTT. It is translated as CASSSKYVTLYAKLFF.